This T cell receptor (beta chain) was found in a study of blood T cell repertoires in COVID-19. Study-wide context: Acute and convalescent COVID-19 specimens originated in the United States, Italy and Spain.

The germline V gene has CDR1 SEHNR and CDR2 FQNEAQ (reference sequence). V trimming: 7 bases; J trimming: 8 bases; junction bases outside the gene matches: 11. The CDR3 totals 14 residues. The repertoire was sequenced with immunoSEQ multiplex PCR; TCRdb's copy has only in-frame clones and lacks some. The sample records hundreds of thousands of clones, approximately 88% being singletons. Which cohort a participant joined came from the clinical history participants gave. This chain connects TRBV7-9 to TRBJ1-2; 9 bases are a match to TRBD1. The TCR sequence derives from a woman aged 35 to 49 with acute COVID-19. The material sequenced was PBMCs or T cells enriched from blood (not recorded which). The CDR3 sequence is CASIDTGGAGGYTF. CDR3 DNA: TGTGCCAGCATCGACACAGGGGGCGCAGGAGGCTACACCTTC.